The 23 T cell receptor beta chains listed next were all sequenced from one sample in a study of blood T cell repertoires in COVID-19. The method was immunoSEQ multiplex PCR; TCRdb's version includes in-frame clones alone and lacks a portion of them. The table shows 150,000 or so clones, with about 87% occurring only once. The sample comprised peripheral blood. The receptors were gathered from an elderly man with acute or convalescent COVID-19.

This rearrangement joins TRBV14 to TRBJ2-2; 7 nucleotides match TRBD1. Germline V lookup: CDR1 SGHDN, CDR2 FVKESK. The CDR3 length is 16 residues. The V and J ends lost 3 bases and 6 bases, in that order; junction bases with no gene match: 10. CDR3 in amino acids: CASSHDRVLGAGELFF. The CDR3 DNA reads TGTGCCAGCAGCCATGACAGGGTCCTGGGGGCCGGGGAGCTGTTTTTT.

The gene calls are TRBV3-1 (or the pseudogene TRBV3-2) and TRBJ2-7; 7 positions match TRBD1. With 1 base clipped from V and 3 bases from J, the junction kept 6 bases outside the gene matches. Germline V gene data show CDR1 as LGHDT and CDR2 as YNNKEL (reference sequence). This CDR3 spans 15 amino acids. CDR3 amino acids: CASSQGTGSIYEQYF. The CDR3 region has the DNA TGTGCCAGCAGCCAAGGGACAGGTAGTATCTACGAGCAGTACTTC.

This chain uses TRBV28 with TRBJ1-3; 7 bases are a match to TRBD1. The CDR3 is made up of 16 amino acids. Looked up from germline, CDR1 is MDHEN and CDR2 is SYDVKM. The V and J ends lost 3 bases and 6 bases, in that order; junction bases with no gene match: 11. The CDR3 loop reads CASSFLTGFSSNTIYF. The CDR3 DNA is TGTGCCAGCAGTTTCCTGACAGGGTTCTCGTCAAACACCATATATTTT.

This rearrangement joins TRBV30 to TRBJ2-7; TRBD2 might be the D (7 bases). The CDR3 loop spans 14 amino acids. Trimming took off 3 bases at V and 3 bases at J, with 15 bases between the two ends. CDR1 and CDR2 from the germline V gene are GTSNPN and SVGIG (reference sequence). CDR3 nucleotides: TGTGCCTGGAGGCCCCGGGGGGCGGGCTACGAGCAGTACTTC. Protein product: CAWRPRGAGYEQYF.

The CDR3 loop is CASSQDYGGDETQYF. CDR3 nucleotide sequence: TGTGCCAGCAGCCAAGATTATGGCGGGGACGAGACCCAGTACTTC. The chain has TRBV4-2 and TRBJ2-5; perhaps TRBD2 as D (6 bases). The CDR3 is 15 residues long. V lost 0 bases and J lost 5, with 13 bases in between. The germline V gene encodes CDR1 LGHNA and CDR2 YNFKEQ.

This chain uses TRBV28 with TRBJ2-3, with TRBD2 matching over 13 bases. The CDR3 loop spans 16 amino acids. Germline lookup yields CDR1 MDHEN and CDR2 SYDVKM. The V segment lost 2 bases and the J segment 1 base; nucleotides outside the gene matches: 0. CDR3 region: CASSLGLAGGTDTQYF. The CDR3 DNA follows: TGTGCCAGCAGTTTAGGACTAGCGGGAGGCACAGATACGCAGTATTTT.

The chain recombines TRBV5-1 with TRBJ2-2, with 7 nucleotides matching TRBD2. Trimming took 0 bases from V and 3 from J; bases not matched to a gene: 5. The V gene's germline CDR1 is SGHRS and CDR2 YFSETQ. This CDR3 is 16 amino acids long. CDR3 residues: CASSLDVSGYTGELFF. DNA of the CDR3: TGCGCCAGCAGCTTGGATGTTAGCGGGTACACCGGGGAGCTGTTTTTT.

This chain connects TRBV4-2 to TRBJ1-2; maybe TRBD1 (6 bases). V was pared by 3 bases and J by 8 bases, with 25 bases between. The CDR3 has 17 residues. Looked up from germline, CDR1 is LGHNA and CDR2 is YNFKEQ. CDR3 sequence: CASSQAGGGPSVWGYTF. Here the CDR3 DNA reads TGTGCCAGCAGCCAGGCTGGGGGGGGGCCCTCAGTTTGGGGCTACACCTTC.

This clone came up once. The V gene is TRBV5-4, the J gene TRBJ2-1; 14 bases agree with TRBD2. CDR3 size: 16 residues. After removal of 4 bases from V and 6 bases from J, the junction contained 6 bases not matched to a gene. Germline CDR1 reads SGHNT; CDR2 reads YYREEE (reference sequence). CDR3 amino acids: CASSRYGLAGGNEQFF. Here the CDR3 DNA reads TGTGCCAGCAGCCGCTACGGACTAGCGGGAGGCAATGAGCAGTTCTTC. The variable domain in full, completed from reference TRBV5-4 and TRBJ2-1, reads ETGVTQSPTHLIKTRGQQVTLRCSSQSGHNTVSWYQQALGQGPQFIFQYYREEENGRGNFPPRFSGLQFPNYSSELNVNALELDDSALYLCASSRYGLAGGNEQFFGPGTRLTVL.

This chain links TRBV5-1 with TRBJ1-1; 9 bases fit TRBD1. Per the germline V gene, CDR1 is SGHRS and CDR2 is YFSETQ. V shed 4 bases, J shed 3 bases, and the junction held 4 bases outside the gene matches. The CDR3 extends over 14 amino acids. The CDR3 here is CASSRDRVDTEAFF. In nucleotides, the CDR3 is TGCGCCAGCAGCCGGGACAGGGTGGACACTGAAGCTTTCTTT. Complete variable domain (other parts from reference TRBV5-1 and TRBJ1-1): KAGVTQTPRYLIKTRGQQVTLSCSPISGHRSVSWYQQTPGQGLQFLFEYFSETQRNKGNFPGRFSGRQFSNSRSEMNVSTLELGDSALYLCASSRDRVDTEAFFGQGTRLTVV.

CDR3 coding DNA: TGTGCCTGGAGCCAACAGTGGCTCTATGGCTACACCTTC. Translated: CAWSQQWLYGYTF. The chain is built from TRBV30 and TRBJ1-2; the D is unclear. V was cut by 3 bases and J by 4 bases, with 12 bases left in between. Germline loops: CDR1 GTSNPN, CDR2 SVGIG (reference sequence). The CDR3 length is 13 residues.

The chain combines TRBV6-5 with TRBJ1-6, with unresolved D. Germline CDR1 reads MNHEY; CDR2 reads SVGAGI. Trimming stripped 2 bases from V and 7 bases from J, with 12 bases between. The CDR3 runs to 15 residues. CDR3 nucleotides: TGTGCCAGCAGTTACCTCCAGGCGGGGAATTCACCCCTCCACTTT. Translation: CASSYLQAGNSPLHF.

This chain uses TRBV7-9 with TRBJ1-4; 8 positions match TRBD1. The junction had 3 bases not matched to a gene; V was cut back by 1 base and J by 8 bases. CDR3 length equals 14 residues. Germline values: CDR1 SEHNR, CDR2 FQNEAQ (reference sequence). CDR3 DNA sequence: TGTGCCAGCAGCTTAGGACAGGGGTGGGAAAAACTGTTTTTT. Translation: CASSLGQGWEKLFF.

The V gene is TRBV7-2, the J gene TRBJ2-7; TRBD1 agrees at 7 bases. Germline V gene lookup returns CDR1 SGHTA and CDR2 FQGNSA. This CDR3 is 14 amino acids long. The V segment lost 4 bases and the J segment 1 base; nucleotides outside the gene matches: 4. This CDR3 reads CASSSHRGSYEQYF. The CDR3 bases are TGTGCCAGCAGCTCTCACAGGGGATCCTACGAGCAGTACTTC.

This clone appeared a single time. The chain has TRBV19 and TRBJ1-6; possible D gene TRBD1, 6 bases. The CDR3 is 16 residues long. With 3 bases removed from V and 7 bases from J, the gap between germline ends came to 16 bases. In germline, CDR1 is LNHDA, CDR2 SQIVND (reference sequence). The CDR3 nucleotides read TGTGCCAGTAGTATGGGGGCCGGAGCCTCGAATTCACCCCTCCACTTT. This gives the protein CASSMGAGASNSPLHF.

CDR3 protein: CASSLGGQGAYEQYF. DNA for the CDR3: TGTGCCAGCAGCTTAGGGGGACAGGGGGCCTACGAGCAGTACTTC. This sequence joins TRBV7-2 and TRBJ2-7, with 11 bases aligning to TRBD1. Germline V gene data show CDR1 as SGHTA and CDR2 as FQGNSA. Unmatched junction bases numbered 1, after V lost 1 base and J lost 2 bases. This CDR3 has 15 amino acids. The full variable domain, its missing parts supplied by reference TRBV7-2 and TRBJ2-7, is GAGVSQSPSNKVTEKGKDVELRCDPISGHTALYWYRQSLGQGLEFLIYFQGNSAPDKSGLPSDRFSAERTGGSVSTLTIQRTQQEDSAVYLCASSLGGQGAYEQYFGPGTRLTVT.

The chain carries TRBV30 and TRBJ1-5; the D is unclear. This CDR3 is 13 amino acids long. V was trimmed by 0 bases and J by 7 bases, leaving 10 bases between them. Germline V gene lookup returns CDR1 GTSNPN and CDR2 SVGIG (reference sequence). This chain's CDR3 is CAWSVSAEQPQHF. The CDR3 DNA sequence: TGTGCCTGGAGTGTTAGTGCGGAGCAGCCCCAGCATTTT.

Only one count was recorded for this clone. The chain's CDR3 is CATSGQGYGYTF. In nucleotides, the CDR3 is TGTGCCACCTCCGGACAGGGTTATGGCTACACCTTC. This chain links TRBV10-3 with TRBJ1-2, with 8 bases lining up with TRBD1. Germline values: CDR1 ENHRY, CDR2 SYGVKD. This CDR3 is 12 amino acids long. V shed 10 bases, J shed 5 bases, and the junction held 6 bases outside the gene matches.

As concerns this clone: A much larger clone sits a single nucleotide away, making a read error possible. This rearrangement joins TRBV3-1 (or the pseudogene TRBV3-2) to TRBJ2-3; D is ambiguous. This CDR3 spans 12 amino acids. V shed 1 base and J shed 3 bases, with 2 bases lying between them. Per the germline V gene, CDR1 is LGHDT and CDR2 is YNNKEL (reference sequence). DNA for the CDR3: TGTGCCAGCAGCCAAGTAACAGATACGCAGTATTTT. It yields the protein CASSQVTDTQYF.

The J gene is TRBJ2-7, the V gene TRBV7-2; no reliable D call. The CDR3 consists of 13 residues. The germline CDR1 and CDR2 sequences are SGHTA and FQGNSA. V dropped 3 bases and J dropped 1 base, with 7 bases sitting between them. The CDR3 nucleotides read TGTGCCAGCAGCTTCCCAGGTTCCTACGAGCAGTACTTC. Its translation: CASSFPGSYEQYF.

V usage is TRBV11-2 and J usage is TRBJ2-7; TRBD2 matches 11 bases. Germline loops: CDR1 SGHAT, CDR2 FQNNGV. The CDR3 spans 13 residues. After removal of 3 bases from V and 6 bases from J, the junction contained 1 base not matched to a gene. The CDR3 sequence is CASSFGLAGEQYF. As DNA, the CDR3 is TGTGCCAGCAGCTTCGGACTAGCGGGCGAGCAGTACTTC.

This sequence joins TRBV18 and TRBJ1-3; TRBD1 aligns across 8 bases. Losses at the gene ends were 3 bases for V and 0 bases for J; bases not matched to a gene: 4. The CDR3 has 16 amino acids. Germline loops: CDR1 KGHSH, CDR2 LQKENI. The CDR3 DNA is TGTGCCAGCTCACCGCAGGGGGCTAACTCTGGAAACACCATATATTTT. Translation: CASSPQGANSGNTIYF.

The chain couples TRBV5-6 to TRBJ2-2; D is undetermined. The CDR3 has 16 amino acids. V was shortened by 4 bases and J by 4 bases, with 17 bases between the two germline ends. The germline V gene has CDR1 SGHDT and CDR2 YYEEEE. DNA of the CDR3: TGTGCCAGCAGCCCTACAAAAAAGAGGCTCACCGGGGAGCTGTTTTTT. Translating it yields CASSPTKKRLTGELFF.